A selection of T cell receptor beta chains follows, all from one sample in a study of T cells in tuberculosis. Repertoires were generated with immunoSEQ multiplex PCR, while TCRdb's copy carries only in-frame clones and drops some. The sample consists of about 40,000 clones, approximately 94% of them appearing once. Sample: PBMCs, taken at tuberculosis diagnosis. These receptors all come from an adult with tuberculosis. The CDR3 runs from the conserved cysteine through the conserved F or W. The D gene is left open where the match is weak. Size is stated for part of the rows, as once, few or many counts, or as a class when the clone is expanded.

>TRBJ2-1|TRBD2|TRBV2|once
CASNGGSGAPTEQFF
TGTGCCAGCAATGGGGGTAGCGGGGCTCCTACTGAGCAGTTCTTC
>TRBJ1-6|TRBD1|TRBV30|-
CAWSGGQGYTPLHF
TGTGCCTGGAGTGGGGGACAGGGGTATACTCCCCTCCACTTT
>TRBJ1-4|-|TRBV25-1|-
CASSETTGLNEKLFF
TGTGCCAGCAGTGAAACGACAGGATTAAATGAAAAACTGTTTTTT
>TRBJ1-2|TRBD1|TRBV9|-
CASSGTWGEKGQFPGYTF
TGTGCCAGCAGCGGAACCTGGGGGGAGAAGGGACAGTTCCCTGGCTACACCTTC
>TRBJ1-2|-|TRBV7-2|-
CASSLGPGDGYTF
TGTGCCAGCAGCTTAGGGCCAGGTGATGGCTACACCTTC
>TRBJ1-2|TRBD1|TRBV9|-
CASSVGQGVGGYTF
TGTGCCAGCAGCGTAGGACAGGGGGTAGGCGGCTACACCTTC
>TRBJ2-7|-|TRBV28|once
CASASFEQYF
TGTGCCAGCGCTAGCTTCGAGCAGTACTTC
>TRBJ1-1|-|TRBV27|-
CASSIGLATEAFF
TGTGCCAGCAGTATTGGGCTAGCCACTGAAGCTTTCTTT
>TRBJ1-4|TRBD1|TRBV2|-
CASSDLGQGSEKLFF
TGTGCCAGCAGTGATCTTGGACAGGGGAGTGAAAAACTGTTTTTT
>TRBJ2-7|-|TRBV4-3|-
CASSQTGPSHSYEQYF
TGCGCCAGCAGCCAAACAGGGCCCTCACACTCCTACGAGCAGTACTTC
>TRBJ2-6|-|TRBV19|-
CASSGVGGRSGANVLTF
TGTGCCAGTAGTGGGGTCGGAGGCCGCTCTGGGGCCAACGTCCTGACTTTC
>TRBJ1-6|-|TRBV7-9|-
CASSRATGLYNSPLHF
TGTGCCAGCAGCCGAGCGACAGGATTATATAATTCACCCCTCCACTTT
>TRBJ1-3|-|TRBV19|-
CASSIGASGNTIYF
TGTGCCAGTAGTATAGGGGCCTCTGGAAACACCATATATTTT
>TRBJ1-4|-|TRBV5-1|-
CASGLEPNEKLFF
TGCGCCAGCGGACTCGAGCCTAATGAAAAACTGTTTTTT
>TRBJ2-6|-|TRBV7-3|-
CASSLLAGANVLTF
TGTGCCAGCAGCTTATTGGCCGGGGCCAACGTCCTGACTTTC
>TRBJ2-1|-|TRBV7-2|-
CASSLVSSYNEQFF
TGTGCCAGCAGCTTAGTGAGCTCCTACAATGAGCAGTTCTTC
>TRBJ2-7|TRBD2|TRBV6-5|once
CASSYSGGGTYEQYF
TGTGCCAGCAGTTACTCCGGGGGGGGGACCTACGAGCAGTACTTC
>TRBJ1-2|-|TRBV5-5|-
CASSLVNGMERGYGYTF
TGTGCCAGCAGCTTGGTTAATGGTATGGAGCGTGGCTATGGCTACACCTTC
>TRBJ2-3|TRBD2|TRBV5-8|-
CASSLVKTSRANTQYF
TGTGCCAGCAGCTTGGTAAAGACTAGCCGAGCAAATACGCAGTATTTT
>TRBJ2-4|TRBD1|TRBV9|-
CASSVDTTGGLNIQYF
TGTGCCAGCAGCGTAGACACAACAGGGGGCTTAAACATTCAGTACTTC
>TRBJ2-3|-|TRBV13|-
CASSLAGLVWRADTQYF
TGTGCCAGCAGCTTAGCGGGGTTAGTCTGGCGGGCAGATACGCAGTATTTT
>TRBJ2-7|TRBD1|TRBV19|-
CASSNVGTGYEQYF
TGTGCCAGTAGTAACGTCGGGACAGGGTACGAGCAGTACTTC
>TRBJ2-1|TRBD1|TRBV6-5|-
CASSYGGQGTYNEQFF
TGTGCCAGCAGTTATGGAGGACAGGGGACCTACAATGAGCAGTTCTTC
>TRBJ1-2|-|TRBV18|-
CASTNPLQEGRAYGYTF
TGTGCCAGCACGAATCCCTTACAGGAGGGCAGGGCCTATGGCTACACCTTC
>TRBJ1-5|TRBD1|TRBV18|once
CASSPGQGNQPQHF
TGTGCCAGCTCTCCGGGACAGGGCAATCAGCCCCAGCATTTT
>TRBJ1-5|TRBD1|TRBV5-8|-
CASSLGQGYQPQHF
TGTGCCAGCAGCTTAGGACAGGGGTATCAGCCCCAGCATTTT
>TRBJ2-5|-|TRBV9|-
CASSQRRRAGDQETQYF
TGTGCCAGCAGCCAACGAAGGAGGGCCGGGGATCAAGAGACCCAGTACTTC
>TRBJ1-6|-|TRBV11-3|-
CASTRGSRGGNSPLHF
TGTGCCAGTACTCGTGGGTCGCGAGGCGGAAATTCACCCCTCCACTTT
>TRBJ1-2|-|TRBV27|-
CASSPRDFYGYTF
TGTGCCAGCAGCCCAAGGGACTTCTATGGCTACACCTTC